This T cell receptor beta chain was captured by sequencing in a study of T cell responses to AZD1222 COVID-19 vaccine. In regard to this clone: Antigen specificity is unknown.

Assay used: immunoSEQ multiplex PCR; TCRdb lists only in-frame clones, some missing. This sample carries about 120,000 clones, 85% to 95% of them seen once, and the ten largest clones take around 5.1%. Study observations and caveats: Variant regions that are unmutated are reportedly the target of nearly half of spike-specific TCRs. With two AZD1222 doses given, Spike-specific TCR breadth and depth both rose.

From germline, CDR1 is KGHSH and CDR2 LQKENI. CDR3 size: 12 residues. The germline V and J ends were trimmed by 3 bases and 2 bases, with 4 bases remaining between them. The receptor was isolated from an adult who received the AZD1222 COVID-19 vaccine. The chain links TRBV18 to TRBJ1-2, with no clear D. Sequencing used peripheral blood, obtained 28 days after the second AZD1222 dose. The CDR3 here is CASSPRNYGYTF. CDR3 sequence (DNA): TGTGCCAGCTCACCGCGAAACTATGGCTACACCTTC. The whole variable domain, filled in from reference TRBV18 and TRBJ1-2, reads NAGVMQNPRHLVRRRGQEARLRCSPMKGHSHVYWYRQLPEEGLKFMVYLQKENIIDESGMPKERFSAEFPKEGPSILRIQQVVRGDSAAYFCASSPRNYGYTFGSGTRLTVV.